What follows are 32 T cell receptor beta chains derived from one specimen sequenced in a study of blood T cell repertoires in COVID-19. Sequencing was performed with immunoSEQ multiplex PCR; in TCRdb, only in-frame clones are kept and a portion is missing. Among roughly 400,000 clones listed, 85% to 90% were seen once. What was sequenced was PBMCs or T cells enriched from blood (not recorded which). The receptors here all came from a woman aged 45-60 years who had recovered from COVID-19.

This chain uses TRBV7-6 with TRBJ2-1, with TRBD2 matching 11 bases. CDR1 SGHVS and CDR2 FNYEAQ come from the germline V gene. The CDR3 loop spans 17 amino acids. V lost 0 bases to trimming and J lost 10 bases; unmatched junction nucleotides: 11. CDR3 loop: CASSLAVVAGGLREQFF. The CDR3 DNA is TGTGCCAGCAGCTTAGCGGTGGTAGCGGGGGGGCTTCGGGAGCAGTTCTTC.

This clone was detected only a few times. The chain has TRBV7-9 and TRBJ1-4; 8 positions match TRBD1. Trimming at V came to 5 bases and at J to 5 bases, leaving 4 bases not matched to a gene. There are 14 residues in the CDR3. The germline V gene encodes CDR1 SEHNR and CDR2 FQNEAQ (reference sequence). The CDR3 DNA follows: TGTGCCAGCAGCAGGACAGGGTGGAATGAAAAACTGTTTTTT. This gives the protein CASSRTGWNEKLFF.

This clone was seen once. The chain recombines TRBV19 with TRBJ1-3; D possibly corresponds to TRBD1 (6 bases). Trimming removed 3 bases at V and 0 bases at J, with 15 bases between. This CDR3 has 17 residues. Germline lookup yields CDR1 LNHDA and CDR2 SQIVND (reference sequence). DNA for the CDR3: TGTGCCAGTAGTATTTTCGGACAGCACTTCTCTGGAAACACCATATATTTT. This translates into CASSIFGQHFSGNTIYF.

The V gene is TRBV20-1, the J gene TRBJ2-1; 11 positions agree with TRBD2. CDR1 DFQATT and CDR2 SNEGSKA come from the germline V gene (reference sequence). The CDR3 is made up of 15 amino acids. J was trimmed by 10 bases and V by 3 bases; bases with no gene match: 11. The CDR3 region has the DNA TGCAGTGCTAGTAGGGCTAGCGGGGGGCCCGGGGAGCAGTTCTTC. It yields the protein CSASRASGGPGEQFF.

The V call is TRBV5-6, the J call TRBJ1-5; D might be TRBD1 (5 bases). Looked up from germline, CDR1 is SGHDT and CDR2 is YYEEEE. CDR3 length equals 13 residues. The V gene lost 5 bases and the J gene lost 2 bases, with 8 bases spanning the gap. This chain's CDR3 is CASSKQGNQPQHF. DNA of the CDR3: TGTGCCAGCAGTAAACAGGGCAATCAGCCCCAGCATTTT.

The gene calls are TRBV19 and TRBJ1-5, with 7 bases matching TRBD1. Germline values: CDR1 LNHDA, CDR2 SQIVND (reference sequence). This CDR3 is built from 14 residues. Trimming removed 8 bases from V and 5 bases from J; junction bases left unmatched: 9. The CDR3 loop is CASAYRGPHQPQHF. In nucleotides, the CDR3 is TGTGCCAGTGCCTACAGGGGCCCCCATCAGCCCCAGCATTTT.

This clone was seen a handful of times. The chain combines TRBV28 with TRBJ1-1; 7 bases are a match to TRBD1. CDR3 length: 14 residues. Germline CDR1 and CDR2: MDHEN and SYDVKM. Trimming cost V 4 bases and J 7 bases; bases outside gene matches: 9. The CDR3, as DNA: TGTGCCAGCAGTTCGTCCCGGGACAGTTTTGAAGCTTTCTTT. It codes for CASSSSRDSFEAFF. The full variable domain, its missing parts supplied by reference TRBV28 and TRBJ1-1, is DVKVTQSSRYLVKRTGEKVFLECVQDMDHENMFWYRQDPGLGLRLIYFSYDVKMKEKGDIPEGYSVSREKKERFSLILESASTNQTSMYLCASSSSRDSFEAFFGQGTRLTVV.

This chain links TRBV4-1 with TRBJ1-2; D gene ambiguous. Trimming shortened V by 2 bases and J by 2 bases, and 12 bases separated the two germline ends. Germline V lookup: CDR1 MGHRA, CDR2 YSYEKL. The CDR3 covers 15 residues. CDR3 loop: CASSQFAKLNYGYTF. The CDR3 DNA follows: TGCGCCAGCAGCCAATTTGCTAAACTAAACTATGGCTACACCTTC.

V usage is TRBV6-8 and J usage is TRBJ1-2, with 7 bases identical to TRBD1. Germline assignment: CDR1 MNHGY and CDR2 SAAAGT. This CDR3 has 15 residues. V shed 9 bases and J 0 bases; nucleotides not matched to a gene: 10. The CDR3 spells CAREWGQQTNYGYTF. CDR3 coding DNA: TGTGCCAGGGAATGGGGACAGCAGACTAACTATGGCTACACCTTC.

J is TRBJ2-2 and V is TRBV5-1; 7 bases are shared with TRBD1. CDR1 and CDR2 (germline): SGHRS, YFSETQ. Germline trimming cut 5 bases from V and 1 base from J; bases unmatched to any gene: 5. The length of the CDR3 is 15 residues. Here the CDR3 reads CASRMGDRNTGELFF. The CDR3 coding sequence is TGCGCCAGCAGGATGGGGGACAGGAACACCGGGGAGCTGTTTTTT.

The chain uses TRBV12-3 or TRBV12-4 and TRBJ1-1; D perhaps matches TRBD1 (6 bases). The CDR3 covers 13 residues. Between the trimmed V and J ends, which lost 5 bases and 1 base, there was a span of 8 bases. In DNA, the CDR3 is TGTGCCAGCAGTGTGGACAGGAACACTGAAGCTTTCTTT. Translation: CASSVDRNTEAFF.

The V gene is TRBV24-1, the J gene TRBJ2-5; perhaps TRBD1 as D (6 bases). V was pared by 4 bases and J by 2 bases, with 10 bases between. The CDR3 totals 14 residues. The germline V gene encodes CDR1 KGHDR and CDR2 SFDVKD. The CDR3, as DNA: TGTGCCACCAGTGACCCCGGGACACAAGAGACCCAGTACTTC. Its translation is CATSDPGTQETQYF.

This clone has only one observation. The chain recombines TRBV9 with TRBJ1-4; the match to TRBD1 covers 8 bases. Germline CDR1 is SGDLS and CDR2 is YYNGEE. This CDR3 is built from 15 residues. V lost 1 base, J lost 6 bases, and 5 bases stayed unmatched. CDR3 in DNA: TGTGCCAGCAGCGTAACTCAGGGGGCTTATGAAAAACTGTTTTTT. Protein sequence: CASSVTQGAYEKLFF.

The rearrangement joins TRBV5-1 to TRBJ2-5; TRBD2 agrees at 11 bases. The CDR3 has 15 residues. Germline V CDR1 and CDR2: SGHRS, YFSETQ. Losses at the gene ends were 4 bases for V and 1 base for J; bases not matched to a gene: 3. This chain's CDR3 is CASSPTSGGQETQYF. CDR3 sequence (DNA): TGCGCCAGCAGCCCTACTAGCGGGGGCCAAGAGACCCAGTACTTC.

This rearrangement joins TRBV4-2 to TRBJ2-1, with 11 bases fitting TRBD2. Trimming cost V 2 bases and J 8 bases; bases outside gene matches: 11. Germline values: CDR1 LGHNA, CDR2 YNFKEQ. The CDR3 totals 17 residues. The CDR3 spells CASSQTIASGGLDEQFF. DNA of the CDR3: TGTGCCAGCAGCCAAACGATTGCTAGCGGGGGGTTGGATGAGCAGTTCTTC.

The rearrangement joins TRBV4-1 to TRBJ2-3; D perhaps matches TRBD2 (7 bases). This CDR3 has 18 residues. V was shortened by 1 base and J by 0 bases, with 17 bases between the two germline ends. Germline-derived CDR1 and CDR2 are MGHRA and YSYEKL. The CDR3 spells CASSQGAGAPSSTDTQYF. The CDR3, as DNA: TGCGCCAGCAGCCAAGGGGCGGGGGCCCCATCTAGCACAGATACGCAGTATTTT.

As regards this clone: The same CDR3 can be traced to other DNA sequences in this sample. CDR3 sequence reads: CASRTGVDYGYTF. The CDR3 region has the DNA TGTGCCAGCAGGACAGGGGTAGACTATGGCTACACCTTC. The chain recombines TRBV6-5 with TRBJ1-2; 8 bases match TRBD1. Germline V gives CDR1 MNHEY, CDR2 SVGAGI. Trimming took 6 bases from V and 3 from J; bases not matched to a gene: 3. CDR3 length equals 13 residues.

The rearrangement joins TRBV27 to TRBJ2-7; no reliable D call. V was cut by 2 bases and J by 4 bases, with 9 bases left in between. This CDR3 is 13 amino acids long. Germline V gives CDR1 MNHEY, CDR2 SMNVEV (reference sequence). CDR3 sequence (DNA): TGTGCCAGCAGTTTAGGCACCCTTTACGAGCAGTACTTC. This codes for CASSLGTLYEQYF.

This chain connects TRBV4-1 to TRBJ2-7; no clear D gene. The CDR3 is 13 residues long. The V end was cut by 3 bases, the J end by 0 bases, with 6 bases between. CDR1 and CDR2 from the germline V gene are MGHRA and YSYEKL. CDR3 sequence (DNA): TGCGCCAGCAGCCAGGAGTACTCCTACGAGCAGTACTTC. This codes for CASSQEYSYEQYF.

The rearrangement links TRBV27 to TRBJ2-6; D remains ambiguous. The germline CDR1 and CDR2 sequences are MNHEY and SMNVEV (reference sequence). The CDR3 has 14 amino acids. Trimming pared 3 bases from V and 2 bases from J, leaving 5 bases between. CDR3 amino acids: CASSLSAGANVLTF. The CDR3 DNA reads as TGTGCCAGCAGTTTGTCTGCTGGGGCCAACGTCCTGACTTTC.

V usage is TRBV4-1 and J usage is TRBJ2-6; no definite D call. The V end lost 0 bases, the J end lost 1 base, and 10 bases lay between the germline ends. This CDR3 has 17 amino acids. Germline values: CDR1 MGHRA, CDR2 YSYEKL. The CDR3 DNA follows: TGCGCCAGCAGCCAAGATCCGGGTGGATCTGGGGCCAACGTCCTGACTTTC. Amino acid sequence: CASSQDPGGSGANVLTF.

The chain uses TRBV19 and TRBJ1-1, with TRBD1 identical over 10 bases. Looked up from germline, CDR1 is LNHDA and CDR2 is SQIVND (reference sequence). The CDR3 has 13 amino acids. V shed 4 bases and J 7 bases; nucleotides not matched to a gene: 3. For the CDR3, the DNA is TGTGCCAGTAGTACTCGGACAGGGGGTGAAGCTTTCTTT. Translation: CASSTRTGGEAFF.

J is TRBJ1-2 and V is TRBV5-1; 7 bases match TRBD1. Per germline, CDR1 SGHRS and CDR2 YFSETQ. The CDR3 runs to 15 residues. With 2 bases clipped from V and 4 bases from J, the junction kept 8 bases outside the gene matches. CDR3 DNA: TGCGCCAGCAGCTTAGAGACCACAGGGGCCTATGGCTACACCTTC. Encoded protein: CASSLETTGAYGYTF.

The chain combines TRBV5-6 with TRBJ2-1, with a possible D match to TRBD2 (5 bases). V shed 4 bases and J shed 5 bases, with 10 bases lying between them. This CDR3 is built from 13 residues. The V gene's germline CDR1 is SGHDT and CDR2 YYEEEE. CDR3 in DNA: TGTGCCAGCAGCGTCGGGATTAACAATGAGCAGTTCTTC. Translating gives CASSVGINNEQFF. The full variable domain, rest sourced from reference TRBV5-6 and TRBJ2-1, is DAGVTQSPTHLIKTRGQQVTLRCSPKSGHDTVSWYQQALGQGPQFIFQYYEEEERQRGNFPDRFSGHQFPNYSSELNVNALLLGDSALYLCASSVGINNEQFFGPGTRLTVL.

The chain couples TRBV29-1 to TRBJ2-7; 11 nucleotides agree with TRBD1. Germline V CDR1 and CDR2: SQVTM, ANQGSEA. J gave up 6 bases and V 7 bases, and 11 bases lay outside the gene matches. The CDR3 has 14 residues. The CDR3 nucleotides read TGCAGCGCTGGAATAGGGACAGGGGGTCGCGAGCAGTACTTC. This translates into CSAGIGTGGREQYF.

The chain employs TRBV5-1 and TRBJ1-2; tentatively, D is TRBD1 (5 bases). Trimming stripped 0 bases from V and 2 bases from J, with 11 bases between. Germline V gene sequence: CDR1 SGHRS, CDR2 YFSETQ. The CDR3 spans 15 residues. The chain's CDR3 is CASSLGDGGNYGYTF. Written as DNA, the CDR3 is TGCGCCAGCAGCTTGGGGGACGGAGGGAACTATGGCTACACCTTC.

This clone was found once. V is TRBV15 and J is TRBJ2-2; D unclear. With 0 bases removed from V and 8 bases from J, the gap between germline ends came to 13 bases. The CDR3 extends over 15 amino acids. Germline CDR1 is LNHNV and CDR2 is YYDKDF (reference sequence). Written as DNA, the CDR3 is TGTGCCACCAGCAGAGAGTTACCGGGTGTGGGGGAGCTGTTTTTT. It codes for CATSRELPGVGELFF.

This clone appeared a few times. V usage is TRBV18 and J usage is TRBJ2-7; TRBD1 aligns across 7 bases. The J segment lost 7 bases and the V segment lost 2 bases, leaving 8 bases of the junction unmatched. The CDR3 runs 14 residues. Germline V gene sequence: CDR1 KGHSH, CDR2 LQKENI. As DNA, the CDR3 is TGTGCCAGCTCACCAGGGGACAGTCTGGGGGAGCAGTACTTC. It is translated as CASSPGDSLGEQYF.

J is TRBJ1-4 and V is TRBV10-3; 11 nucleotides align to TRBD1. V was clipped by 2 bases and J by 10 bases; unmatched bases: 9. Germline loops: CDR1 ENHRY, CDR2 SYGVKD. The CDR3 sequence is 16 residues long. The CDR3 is CAISEPTGQGESKLFF. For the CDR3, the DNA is TGTGCCATCAGTGAGCCCACGGGACAGGGGGAGTCAAAACTGTTTTTT.

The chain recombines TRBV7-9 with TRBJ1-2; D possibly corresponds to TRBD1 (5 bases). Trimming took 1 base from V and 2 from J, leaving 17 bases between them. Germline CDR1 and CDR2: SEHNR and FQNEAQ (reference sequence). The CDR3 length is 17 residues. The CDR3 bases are TGTGCCAGCAGCTTAGAAGGGGAGGGCAACCGAAACTATGGCTACACCTTC. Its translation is CASSLEGEGNRNYGYTF.

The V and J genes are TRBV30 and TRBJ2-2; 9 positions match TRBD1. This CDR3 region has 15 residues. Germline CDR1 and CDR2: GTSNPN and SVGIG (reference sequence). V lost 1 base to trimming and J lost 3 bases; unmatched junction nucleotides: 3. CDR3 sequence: CAWSEGQGHTGELFF. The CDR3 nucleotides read TGTGCCTGGAGTGAGGGACAGGGCCACACCGGGGAGCTGTTTTTT.

The CDR3 region is CASSLTVVSYEQYF. The CDR3 nucleotides are TGTGCCAGCAGCTTGACAGTGGTCTCCTACGAGCAGTACTTC. The J gene is TRBJ2-7, the V gene TRBV7-9; D might be TRBD1 (5 bases). CDR3 size: 14 residues. Germline CDR1 SEHNR, CDR2 FQNEAQ (reference sequence). The germline V and J ends were trimmed by 3 bases and 0 bases, with 9 bases remaining between them.